This T cell receptor (beta chain) was recovered during a study of T cell changes during pregnancy in multiple sclerosis. Libraries were prepared by immunoSEQ multiplex PCR; TCRdb keeps only in-frame clonotypes and omits some of them. The table includes about 38,000 clones, around 90% detected once. This CDR3 has 19 residues. Trimming took off 0 bases at V and 4 bases at J, with 25 bases between the two ends. Per germline, CDR1 LGHNA and CDR2 YSLEER. Sequenced material: CD4+ T cells from peripheral blood mononuclear cells, taken in the second trimester of pregnancy. The origin of this receptor is a female donor with multiple sclerosis, enrolled in a pregnancy study. The V call is TRBV4-3, the J call TRBJ2-7, with a tentative D call TRBD2 (5 bases). CDR3 bases: TGCGCCAGCAGCCAAGAGGATTCCCCCCCCCACATGACGGGATACGAGCAGTACTTC. It translates to CASSQEDSPPHMTGYEQYF.